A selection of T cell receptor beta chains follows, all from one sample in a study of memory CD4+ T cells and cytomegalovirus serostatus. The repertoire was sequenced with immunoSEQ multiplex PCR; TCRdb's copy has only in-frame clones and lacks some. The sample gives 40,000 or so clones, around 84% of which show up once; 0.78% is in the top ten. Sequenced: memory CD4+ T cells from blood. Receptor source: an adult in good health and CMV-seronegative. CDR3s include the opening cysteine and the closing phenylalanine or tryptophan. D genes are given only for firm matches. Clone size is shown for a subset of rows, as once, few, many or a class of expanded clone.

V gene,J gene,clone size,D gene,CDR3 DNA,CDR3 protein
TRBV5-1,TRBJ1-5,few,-,TGCGCCAGCAGGGAGGGACACCTCGATCAGCCCCAGCATTTT,CASREGHLDQPQHF
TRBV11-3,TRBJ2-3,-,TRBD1,TGTGCCAGCAGCTGGACAGGGGGCGCAGATACGCAGTATTTT,CASSWTGGADTQYF
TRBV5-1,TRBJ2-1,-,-,TGCGCCAGCAGCCCGGGTACGGGGGCATACTACAATGAGCAGTTCTTC,CASSPGTGAYYNEQFF
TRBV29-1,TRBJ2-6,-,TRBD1,TGCAGCGTCTACGGACAGGGGAGTTTTATTTCTGGGGCCAACGTCCTGACTTTC,CSVYGQGSFISGANVLTF
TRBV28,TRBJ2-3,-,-,TGTGCCAGCAGCCCCCCTGCCGCAGGGGCAGATACGCAGTATTTT,CASSPPAAGADTQYF
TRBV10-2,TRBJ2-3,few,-,TGCGCCAGCAGTGACACAGATACGCAGTATTTT,CASSDTDTQYF
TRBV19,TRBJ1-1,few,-,TGTGCCAGTAGGAACACAGGGAACACTGAAGCTTTCTTT,CASRNTGNTEAFF
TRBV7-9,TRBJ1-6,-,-,TGTGCCAGCACAGGCCGTCCGGGGAATTCACCCCTCCACTTT,CASTGRPGNSPLHF
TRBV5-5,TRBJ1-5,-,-,TGTGCCAGCAGCCCTTCATACAGGGATAGCAATCAGCCCCAGCATTTT,CASSPSYRDSNQPQHF
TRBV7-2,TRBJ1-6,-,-,TGTGCCAGCAGCTTCGACGGTTATAATTCACCCCTCCACTTT,CASSFDGYNSPLHF
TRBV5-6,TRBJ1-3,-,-,TGTGCCAGCAGCCTACGGGGGGGCACCTCTGGAAACACCATATATTTT,CASSLRGGTSGNTIYF
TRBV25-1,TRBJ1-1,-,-,TGTGCCAGCAGTGAAGCAGGGCCCTTGACCAGAAAGAACACTGAAGCTTTCTTT,CASSEAGPLTRKNTEAFF
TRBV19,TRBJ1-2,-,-,TGTGCCAGTAGTATGGAGCGGGTCTATGGCTACACCTTC,CASSMERVYGYTF
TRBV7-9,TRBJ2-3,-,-,TGTGCCAGCAGCCGGTCCGCGGGTCCAGATACGCAGTATTTT,CASSRSAGPDTQYF
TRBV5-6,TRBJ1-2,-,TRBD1,TGTGCCAGCAGCTATCCGGGACAGGGTAACTATGGCTACACCTTC,CASSYPGQGNYGYTF
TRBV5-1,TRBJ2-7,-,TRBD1,TGCGCCAGCAGCTTGGGTTACAGGGGCTCCTACGAGCAGTACTTC,CASSLGYRGSYEQYF
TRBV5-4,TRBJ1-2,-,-,TGTGCCAGCAGCTTGGAAACGTACACCTATGGCTACACCTTC,CASSLETYTYGYTF
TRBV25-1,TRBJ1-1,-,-,TGTGCCAGCAGTGAATCGAGACAGGCACCGACCACTGAAGCTTTCTTT,CASSESRQAPTTEAFF
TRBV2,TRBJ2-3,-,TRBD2,TGTGCCACCCAGCGGGGGGGCAGCACAGATACGCAGTATTTT,CATQRGGSTDTQYF
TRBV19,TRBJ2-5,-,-,TGTGCCAGTAGTATAGGGGTCCAAGAGACCCAGTACTTC,CASSIGVQETQYF
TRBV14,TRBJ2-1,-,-,TGTGCCAGCAGCCAAGCATACCGGGCCTACAATGAGCAGTTCTTC,CASSQAYRAYNEQFF
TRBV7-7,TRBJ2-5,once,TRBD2,TGTGCCAGCAGCTTAGGGGCCGGACTAGCGGGGGTCGAGACCCAGTACTTC,CASSLGAGLAGVETQYF
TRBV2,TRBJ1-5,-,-,TGTGCCAGCAGTGAAGGGCAGAGAATCAGGCCCCAGCATTTT,CASSEGQRIRPQHF
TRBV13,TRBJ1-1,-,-,TGTGCCAGCAGCTTAGTCGCGGCGAACACTGAAGCTTTCTTT,CASSLVAANTEAFF
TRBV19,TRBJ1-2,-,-,TGTGCCAGTACAAGCAGGCCCTCTAACTATGGCTACACCTTC,CASTSRPSNYGYTF
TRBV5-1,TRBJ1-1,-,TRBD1,TGCGCCAGCAGCCATACAGCACAGGGGATTGAGAACACTGAAGCTTTCTTT,CASSHTAQGIENTEAFF
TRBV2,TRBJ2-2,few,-,TGTGCCAGCAGTGAGGGGTTCACCGGGGAGCTGTTTTTT,CASSEGFTGELFF
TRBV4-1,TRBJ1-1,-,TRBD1,TGCGCCAGCAGCCAAGCCTACAGGGGGCGGACTGAAGCTTTCTTT,CASSQAYRGRTEAFF
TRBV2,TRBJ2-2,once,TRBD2,TGTGCCAGCAGTCTAGCGGGGCTAAACACCGGGGAGCTGTTTTTT,CASSLAGLNTGELFF
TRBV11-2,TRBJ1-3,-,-,TGTGCCAGCAGCTTAGGGACAGCTCCTGGAAACACCATATATTTT,CASSLGTAPGNTIYF
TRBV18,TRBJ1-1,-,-,TGTGCCAGCTCACCAAGTACAAGGGACACTGAAGCTTTCTTT,CASSPSTRDTEAFF
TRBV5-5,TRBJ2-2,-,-,TGTGCCAGCAGCTCCCAGGGCTCGGGCACCGGGGAGCTGTTTTTT,CASSSQGSGTGELFF
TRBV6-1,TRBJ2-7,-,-,TGTGCCAGCAGGAGCCAGTCTACCTACGAGCAGTGCTTC,CASRSQSTYEQCF
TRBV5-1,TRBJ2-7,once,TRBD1,TGCGCCAGCGCCGGGACAGGGAATTACGAGCAGTACTTC,CASAGTGNYEQYF
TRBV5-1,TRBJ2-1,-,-,TGCGCCAGCAGCTTGGGGTTATCGGGGGCGGGTGAGCAGTTCTTC,CASSLGLSGAGEQFF
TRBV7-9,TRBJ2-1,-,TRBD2,TGTGCCAGCAGCCCGCGGGGGGCCGCTTCCTACAATGAGCAGTTCTTC,CASSPRGAASYNEQFF
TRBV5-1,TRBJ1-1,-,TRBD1,TGCGCCAGCAGCTGGGGACAGCGGGGGGTTCTGACTGAAGCTTTCTTT,CASSWGQRGVLTEAFF
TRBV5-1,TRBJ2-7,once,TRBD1,TGCGCCAGCAGCTTGAGTCCGGGACAGGGGGCCGAGTACGAGCAGTACTTC,CASSLSPGQGAEYEQYF
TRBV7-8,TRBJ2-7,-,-,TGTGCCAGCAGCTTAGCGACAGGTACCTACGAGCAGTACTTC,CASSLATGTYEQYF
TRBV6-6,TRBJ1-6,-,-,TGTGCCAGCAAGGACAGCCTGTATTCACCCCTCCACTTT,CASKDSLYSPLHF
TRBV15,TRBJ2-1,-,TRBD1,TGTGCCACCAGCAGAGACAGGGACAGGTACAATGAGCAGTTCTTC,CATSRDRDRYNEQFF
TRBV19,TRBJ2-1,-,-,TGTGCCAGTAGTACCTCCCGGGCGGGTTCACGCAATGAGCAGTTCTTC,CASSTSRAGSRNEQFF
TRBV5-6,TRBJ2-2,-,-,TGTGCCAGCAGCGATGGTCAGGGAAGGTGGGCCGGGGAGCTGTTTTTT,CASSDGQGRWAGELFF
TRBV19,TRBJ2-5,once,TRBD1,TGTGCCAGTAGTGTAAACAGGGGGGAGACCCAGTACTTC,CASSVNRGETQYF
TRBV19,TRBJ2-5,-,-,TGTGCCAGTAGCCCCCTTTCGGGGACCCAGTACTTC,CASSPLSGTQYF